These 17 T cell receptor beta chains originate from one sample sequenced in a study of T cell responses to AZD1222 COVID-19 vaccine. Assay used: immunoSEQ multiplex PCR; TCRdb lists only in-frame clones, some missing. The sample has over 100,000 clones; 70% to 90% are singletons. Material: peripheral blood, obtained on day 0 of MenACWY control vaccination. The receptor set was obtained from an adult in good health.

In its sample, this clone was seen once. Possible read error: a much larger clone is one base away. This chain joins TRBV5-4 and TRBJ2-2; D gene uncertain. Germline V lookup: CDR1 SGHNT, CDR2 YYREEE (reference sequence). V shed 0 bases and J shed 6 bases, with 3 bases lying between them. This CDR3 is built from 12 residues. This CDR3 is CASSLVPGELFF. CDR3 DNA: TGTGCCAGCAGCTTGGTTCCCGGGGAGCTGTTTTTT.

This clone showed up just once. The chain uses TRBV9 and TRBJ1-2; 12 bases fit TRBD1. The CDR3 consists of 15 residues. J was trimmed by 8 bases and V by 4 bases; bases with no gene match: 9. CDR1 and CDR2 from the germline V gene are SGDLS and YYNGEE. The CDR3 region has the DNA TGTGCCAGCAGCCCTGTGGGACAGGGGGCTGGAGGCTACACCTTC. Translation gives CASSPVGQGAGGYTF.

The chain's CDR3 is CAWSSGAAGTEAFF. The CDR3 DNA is TGTGCCTGGAGCTCGGGGGCGGCGGGCACTGAAGCTTTCTTT. The chain joins TRBV30 to TRBJ1-1, with D maybe TRBD1 (6 bases). Trimming pared 3 bases from V and 4 bases from J, leaving 15 bases between. The CDR3 totals 14 residues. Germline V gene lookup returns CDR1 GTSNPN and CDR2 SVGIG (reference sequence).

V usage is TRBV7-2 and J usage is TRBJ1-5; perhaps TRBD1 as D (6 bases). Germline assignment: CDR1 SGHTA and CDR2 FQGNSA. This CDR3 region has 13 residues. V lost 5 bases to trimming and J lost 6 bases, with 11 bases between them. CDR3 loop: CASSNGQLQPQHF. CDR3 bases: TGTGCCAGCAGCAACGGACAGCTTCAGCCCCAGCATTTT. The full variable domain, rest sourced from reference TRBV7-2 and TRBJ1-5, is GAGVSQSPSNKVTEKGKDVELRCDPISGHTALYWYRQSLGQGLEFLIYFQGNSAPDKSGLPSDRFSAERTGGSVSTLTIQRTQQEDSAVYLCASSNGQLQPQHFGDGTRLSIL.

This chain uses TRBV7-9 with TRBJ2-7; a weak D match, TRBD2 (5 bases). In germline, CDR1 is SEHNR, CDR2 FQNEAQ (reference sequence). The CDR3 has 13 residues. V was cut by 5 bases and J by 5 bases, with 13 bases left in between. The chain's CDR3 is CASSPSLGDEQYF. The CDR3 DNA reads as TGTGCCAGCAGCCCAAGTCTCGGGGACGAGCAGTACTTC.

The chain carries TRBV7-3 and TRBJ2-3; 10 nucleotides align to TRBD1. This CDR3 has 15 residues. J gave up 1 base and V 2 bases, and 0 bases lay outside the gene matches. Germline V lookup: CDR1 SGHTA, CDR2 FQGTGA. CDR3 amino acids: CASSLGQGGTDTQYF. The CDR3 DNA reads TGTGCCAGCAGCTTAGGACAGGGGGGCACAGATACGCAGTATTTT.

The V and J genes are TRBV7-9 and TRBJ2-1; D is uncertain. CDR3 size: 16 residues. V was shortened by 1 base and J by 0 bases, with 10 bases between the two germline ends. CDR1 SEHNR and CDR2 FQNEAQ come from the germline V gene (reference sequence). CDR3 DNA sequence: TGTGCCAGCAGCTTAGTGGACGGATCCTCCTACAATGAGCAGTTCTTC. Translation: CASSLVDGSSYNEQFF.

V is TRBV5-1 and J is TRBJ1-5, with D hard to call. V dropped 5 bases and J dropped 0 bases, with 12 bases sitting between them. Germline loops: CDR1 SGHRS, CDR2 YFSETQ. This CDR3 is built from 15 residues. This CDR3 is CASRQDDYSNQPQHF. For the CDR3, the DNA is TGCGCCAGCAGGCAGGATGATTATAGCAATCAGCCCCAGCATTTT.

The gene calls are TRBV7-9 and TRBJ1-5, with no clear D. The CDR3 extends over 14 amino acids. Germline CDR1 is SEHNR and CDR2 is FQNEAQ (reference sequence). Trimming left V 1 base short and J 4 bases short, with 8 bases between. The CDR3 sequence: CASSLGYGNQPQHF. The CDR3 DNA sequence: TGTGCCAGCAGCTTAGGGTACGGGAATCAGCCCCAGCATTTT.

The rearrangement uses TRBV27 and TRBJ1-2; D gene unclear. The CDR3 runs to 14 residues. CDR1 is MNHEY and CDR2 is SMNVEV in the germline V gene (reference sequence). Trimming cost V 4 bases and J 2 bases, with 11 bases left between them. CDR3 DNA sequence: TGTGCCAGCAGTTCCCCCCCAGGCAACTATGGCTACACCTTC. This codes for CASSSPPGNYGYTF.

The gene calls are TRBV28 and TRBJ1-6; D is unresolved. The CDR3 loop spans 15 amino acids. Germline V CDR1 and CDR2: MDHEN, SYDVKM. Trimming left V 10 bases short and J 2 bases short, with 15 bases between. The CDR3 coding sequence is TGTGCCACCGCCTTGGGAAATACCTATAATTCACCCCTCCACTTT. Amino acids: CATALGNTYNSPLHF.

The chain employs TRBV7-9 and TRBJ1-1; possibly TRBD1 for D (6 bases). With 6 bases removed from V and 1 base from J, the gap between germline ends came to 21 bases. From germline, CDR1 is SEHNR and CDR2 FQNEAQ (reference sequence). This CDR3 has 17 amino acids. The CDR3 bases are TGTGCCAGCAGACATCGTCTTAGACAGGCCGCGAACACTGAAGCTTTCTTT. Protein sequence: CASRHRLRQAANTEAFF.

The chain has TRBV4-2 and TRBJ1-2; 8 bases are shared with TRBD1. V lost 0 bases to trimming and J lost 4 bases; unmatched junction nucleotides: 10. The CDR3 is 17 residues long. CDR1 is LGHNA and CDR2 is YNFKEQ in the germline V gene. The chain's CDR3 is CASSQDRSGGMGYGYTF. In DNA form, the CDR3 reads TGTGCCAGCAGCCAAGATCGGTCAGGGGGCATGGGCTATGGCTACACCTTC.

This clone showed up just once. This sequence joins TRBV6-5 and TRBJ1-2; 9 nucleotides agree with TRBD1. J was trimmed by 5 bases and V by 10 bases; bases with no gene match: 11. From germline, CDR1 is MNHEY and CDR2 SVGAGI. The CDR3 loop spans 14 amino acids. CDR3 amino acids: CATWGYRGLYGYTF. CDR3 coding DNA: TGTGCCACGTGGGGCTACAGGGGGCTATATGGCTACACCTTC.

This clone was recorded only once. The genes are TRBV4-1 and TRBJ2-2; D possibly corresponds to TRBD2 (5 bases). The length of the CDR3 is 16 residues. Deletions cut 4 bases from V and 1 base from J, with 13 bases between. Germline CDR1 reads MGHRA; CDR2 reads YSYEKL. The CDR3 here is CASSPSATRNTGELFF. CDR3 sequence (DNA): TGCGCCAGCAGCCCCAGCGCAACTAGGAACACCGGGGAGCTGTTTTTT.

The chain recombines TRBV7-6 with TRBJ2-6; D is perhaps TRBD2 (5 bases). CDR1 and CDR2 from the germline V gene are SGHVS and FNYEAQ. The CDR3 runs to 15 residues. Trimming stripped 0 bases from V and 2 bases from J, with 5 bases between. Written as DNA, the CDR3 is TGTGCCAGCAGCTTAGCGCGGGCTGGGGCCAACGTCCTGACTTTC. Protein product: CASSLARAGANVLTF. The full variable domain, in which reference TRBV7-6 and TRBJ2-6 provide the parts outside the CDR3, is GAGVSQSPRYKVTKRGQDVALRCDPISGHVSLYWYRQALGQGPEFLTYFNYEAQQDKSGLPNDRFSAERPEGSISTLTIQRTEQRDSAMYRCASSLARAGANVLTFGAGSRLTVL.

The genes are TRBV12-3 or TRBV12-4 and TRBJ2-1; D gene unclear. Trimming stripped 3 bases from V and 7 bases from J, with 7 bases between. CDR3 length equals 12 residues. The CDR3 region has the DNA TGTGCCAGCAGTTTTGGTGGAAATGAGCAGTTCTTC. Its protein is CASSFGGNEQFF.